This T cell receptor (beta chain) was sequenced in a study of Ad26.COV2.S vaccination and SARS-CoV-2 variants. Study details: Intramuscular Ad26.COV2.S at 5x10^10 or 1x10^11 viral particles.

Clones were read by immunoSEQ multiplex PCR, and TCRdb kept only the in-frame ones, dropping some. The repertoire holds 400,000 to 500,000 clones, with around nine tenths as singletons. Note on this clone: The antigen remains undetermined.

Treatment here: over 15 received Ad26.COV2.S at low or high dose, single or two shots; 5 received placebo; per-sample allocation not given. The investigators took samples on day 63 after the first vaccine or placebo injection. Adults aged 18-55 years in Boston included the donor. Regarding the study as a whole: Vaccine recipients and placebo recipients showed similar non-spike TCR breadth.

In germline, CDR1 is SGHTA, CDR2 FQGNSA. The CDR3 has 15 residues. Trimming cost V 5 bases and J 4 bases, with 17 bases left between them. This sequence joins TRBV7-2 and TRBJ1-2, with a tentative D call TRBD1 (6 bases). The sequenced sample was peripheral blood, obtained in a trial of Ad26.COV2.S vaccine versus placebo. The source of this sequence is a person aged 18-65 years who received the Ad26.COV2.S COVID-19 vaccine or a placebo. This CDR3 is CASSQIVDSSYGYTF. DNA for the CDR3: TGTGCCAGCAGCCAAATAGTGGACAGTTCCTATGGCTACACCTTC.